Below are 26 T cell receptor beta chains sequenced from a single sample in a study of blood T cell repertoires in COVID-19 (dated by TCRdb to the early 2020s). The library was obtained by the immunoSEQ multiplex PCR assay. In TCRdb, the immuneACCESS table is reduced to in-frame sequences with V and J assigned. These tables do not hold every clone; where another copy was compared, an unresolved V gene accounts for under half, and the others remain unexplained. The sample yields around 150,000 clones; roughly 80% were counted once. Clones ranked in the top ten supply approximately 11% of the sample. Sequences were obtained from peripheral blood. The receptors derive from a man between 60 and 75 years old who had recovered from COVID-19.

This clone was observed once. The chain joins TRBV18 to TRBJ2-7; weak D call: TRBD1 (5 bases). Germline CDR1 reads KGHSH; CDR2 reads LQKENI. V dropped 0 bases and J dropped 2 bases, with 14 bases sitting between them. The CDR3 contains 16 residues. CDR3: CASSPPTGTGAYEQYF. CDR3 coding DNA: TGTGCCAGCTCACCACCTACAGGCACGGGCGCCTACGAGCAGTACTTC.

This chain joins TRBV2 and TRBJ1-2; 9 nucleotides line up with TRBD1. With 9 bases clipped from V and 8 bases from J, the junction kept 13 bases outside the gene matches. Germline loops: CDR1 SNHLY, CDR2 FYNNEI. The CDR3 contains 14 residues. The CDR3 DNA sequence: TGTGCCAGTCTACCAAGGACAGGGGTGAGAGGCTACACCTTC. Translation gives CASLPRTGVRGYTF.

The chain recombines TRBV10-3 with TRBJ2-4; D possibly corresponds to TRBD2 (5 bases). V lost 0 bases and J lost 6, with 15 bases in between. The CDR3 has 16 amino acids. From germline, CDR1 is ENHRY and CDR2 SYGVKD. CDR3 bases: TGTGCCATCAGTGAGTCTGAGGGCTCGACGGCAAACATTCAGTACTTC. Its translation is CAISESEGSTANIQYF.

The rearrangement links TRBV28 to TRBJ2-5; 9 nucleotides align to TRBD1. This CDR3 has 15 residues. After removal of 5 bases from V and 5 bases from J, the junction contained 9 bases not matched to a gene. In germline, CDR1 is MDHEN, CDR2 SYDVKM. The CDR3 DNA sequence: TGTGCCAGCAGTAAAGGACAGGGGACAAGCGAGACCCAGTACTTC. It is translated as CASSKGQGTSETQYF.

The V gene is TRBV7-2, the J gene TRBJ2-1; no clear D gene. V was trimmed by 0 bases and J by 5 bases, leaving 5 bases between them. The germline CDR1 and CDR2 sequences are SGHTA and FQGNSA. CDR3 length: 13 amino acids. CDR3 sequence (DNA): TGTGCCAGCAGCTTAGCGTTCGACAATGAGCAGTTCTTC. Translation: CASSLAFDNEQFF.

The chain couples TRBV4-2 to TRBJ2-6, with no clear D. CDR3 size: 17 residues. Looked up from germline, CDR1 is LGHNA and CDR2 is YNFKEQ. Trimming removed 0 bases from V and 0 bases from J, with 9 bases in between. The CDR3 sequence is CASSQDLLASGANVLTF. In DNA form, the CDR3 reads TGTGCCAGCAGCCAAGATCTCTTGGCCTCTGGGGCCAACGTCCTGACTTTC.

In its sample, this clone was seen once. The rearrangement joins TRBV5-1 to TRBJ2-1; 8 bases agree with TRBD1. The CDR3 runs to 16 residues. The V gene's germline CDR1 is SGHRS and CDR2 YFSETQ. J lost 6 bases, V lost 5 bases, and 13 bases had no gene match. DNA of the CDR3: TGCGCCAGCAGTCCAGGTGGGACAGGCACATTCAATGAGCAGTTCTTC. As protein: CASSPGGTGTFNEQFF.

This clone was observed a single time. This sequence joins TRBV5-5 and TRBJ2-7; 11 bases match TRBD1. CDR3 length: 15 residues. With V trimmed by 4 bases and J by 1 base, 4 bases remained unmatched. Germline V CDR1 and CDR2: SGHKS, YYEKEE (reference sequence). The CDR3 region has the DNA TGTGCCAGCAGCCGGACAGGGGGCGCATCCTACGAGCAGTACTTC. It specifies CASSRTGGASYEQYF.

V is TRBV6-2 or TRBV6-3 and J is TRBJ1-2, with D unresolved. V gave up 5 bases and J gave up 8 bases, with 21 bases separating them. This CDR3 has 15 residues. Germline CDR1 reads MNHEY; CDR2 reads SVGEGT. Written as DNA, the CDR3 is TGTGCCAGCAGTCCCATCCCCGGGAGCCGTTCCGGCTACACCTTC. It translates to CASSPIPGSRSGYTF.

The chain has TRBV25-1 and TRBJ1-6; D remains unclear. The CDR3 extends over 13 amino acids. Germline CDR1 MGHDK, CDR2 SYGVNS. The V end was cut by 7 bases, the J end by 10 bases, with 14 bases between. DNA for the CDR3: TGTGCCAGCACCCCCCGGGATCAATCACCCCTCCACTTT. Protein: CASTPRDQSPLHF.

The chain uses TRBV19 and TRBJ2-1; the D gene is possibly TRBD2 (6 bases). CDR1 is LNHDA and CDR2 is SQIVND in the germline V gene (reference sequence). This CDR3 contains 11 residues. The ends were cut back, 5 bases at V and 10 bases at J, with 9 bases in the middle. Here the CDR3 reads CASSVGLEQFF. CDR3 sequence (DNA): TGTGCCAGTAGTGTGGGACTCGAGCAGTTCTTC.

V gene TRBV7-9 combines with J gene TRBJ2-2, with 7 bases that match TRBD1. Germline V CDR1 and CDR2: SEHNR, FQNEAQ (reference sequence). J lost 5 bases, V lost 4 bases, and 10 bases had no gene match. This CDR3 region has 16 residues. CDR3 protein: CASSSRQGVLTGELFF. In DNA form, the CDR3 reads TGTGCCAGCAGCTCCCGACAGGGCGTATTAACCGGGGAGCTGTTTTTT.

The chain couples TRBV18 to TRBJ2-7; D is uncertain. Trimming removed 0 bases from V and 3 bases from J, with 6 bases in between. The CDR3 extends over 13 amino acids. Germline V gene sequence: CDR1 KGHSH, CDR2 LQKENI. CDR3 bases: TGTGCCAGCTCACCACCCGCGCGCTACGAGCAGTACTTC. Its translation is CASSPPARYEQYF.

This clone was recorded a few times. This chain links TRBV11-2 with TRBJ1-6, with a weak D call TRBD1 (6 bases). V dropped 5 bases and J dropped 1 base, with 21 bases sitting between them. The length of the CDR3 is 19 residues. From germline, CDR1 is SGHAT and CDR2 FQNNGV. This CDR3 reads CASSPSRRGGISYNSPLHF. The CDR3 DNA reads as TGTGCCAGCAGCCCTAGCAGAAGGGGGGGGATATCCTATAATTCACCCCTCCACTTT.

The chain is built from TRBV6-1 and TRBJ1-1, with 10 bases lining up with TRBD1. Germline CDR1 MNHNS, CDR2 SASEGT. V dropped 4 bases and J dropped 4; count of bases not matched to a gene: 9. The CDR3 spans 16 residues. The CDR3 sequence: CASSGTGDRGSTEAFF. CDR3 nucleotides: TGTGCCAGCAGTGGCACGGGGGACAGGGGAAGCACTGAAGCTTTCTTT.

By proportion, this clone is medium-sized. The identical CDR3 is also encoded by other nucleotide sequences in the sample. The chain joins TRBV29-1 to TRBJ1-1; D not resolved. The V and J ends lost 6 bases and 10 bases respectively, with 6 bases between them. There are 8 residues in the CDR3. Germline CDR1 reads SQVTM; CDR2 reads ANQGSEA. CDR3 sequence reads: CSVERAFF. The CDR3 nucleotides are TGCAGCGTCGAGAGAGCTTTCTTT.

The J gene is TRBJ1-1, the V gene TRBV18, with 10 bases identical to TRBD1. The CDR3 runs to 15 residues. The ends lost 1 base at V and 3 bases at J; junction bases unmatched: 2. The germline CDR1 and CDR2 sequences are KGHSH and LQKENI. The DNA for the CDR3 is TGTGCCAGCTCACCACGGACAGGGGGATACACTGAAGCTTTCTTT. It is translated as CASSPRTGGYTEAFF. Supplemented by reference TRBV18 and TRBJ1-1, the full variable domain reads NAGVMQNPRHLVRRRGQEARLRCSPMKGHSHVYWYRQLPEEGLKFMVYLQKENIIDESGMPKERFSAEFPKEGPSILRIQQVVRGDSAAYFCASSPRTGGYTEAFFGQGTRLTVV.

The V gene is TRBV15, the J gene TRBJ1-5; perhaps TRBD1 as D (5 bases). This CDR3 comprises 17 residues. Germline V CDR1 and CDR2: LNHNV, YYDKDF (reference sequence). V was shortened by 0 bases and J by 5 bases, with 17 bases between the two germline ends. In DNA form, the CDR3 reads TGTGCCACCAGCAGAGATCTCCGGACAAGGGAGGATCAGCCCCAGCATTTT. This codes for CATSRDLRTREDQPQHF.

The rearrangement uses TRBV11-2 and TRBJ2-7; 9 nucleotides agree with TRBD2. J gave up 10 bases and V 10 bases, and 11 bases lay outside the gene matches. The CDR3 is made up of 12 amino acids. Germline CDR1 SGHAT, CDR2 FQNNGV. The CDR3 here is CATKTSGFYQYF. The CDR3 region has the DNA TGTGCCACGAAGACTAGCGGTTTTTACCAGTACTTC.

The V and J genes are TRBV5-8 and TRBJ2-1; 7 nucleotides align to TRBD1. The trim removed 6 bases at V and 5 bases at J, leaving 17 bases unmatched. Germline V CDR1 and CDR2: SGHTS, YDEGEE. The length of the CDR3 is 17 residues. The CDR3 sequence is CASMFGTGVSLDNEQFF. Written as DNA, the CDR3 is TGTGCCAGCATGTTTGGTACAGGGGTGTCTTTGGACAATGAGCAGTTCTTC.

The CDR3 DNA reads as TGCAGCGGGACAGAAAATGAAAAACTGTTTTTT. It yields the protein CSGTENEKLFF. The genes are TRBV29-1 and TRBJ1-4; the D gene is possibly TRBD1 (6 bases). Trimming cost V 7 bases and J 5 bases, with 8 bases left between them. The CDR3 runs 11 residues. Germline CDR1 and CDR2: SQVTM and ANQGSEA.

This clone occurred once. The V call is TRBV30, the J call TRBJ2-1; 13 positions match TRBD2. This CDR3 has 13 residues. Germline trimming cut 2 bases from V and 10 bases from J; bases unmatched to any gene: 2. Germline CDR1 and CDR2: GTSNPN and SVGIG (reference sequence). The CDR3 sequence is CAWSQLAGGEQFF. CDR3 DNA: TGTGCCTGGAGTCAACTAGCGGGAGGGGAGCAGTTCTTC.

The CDR3 is CASSPPWVTGTHLGGYTF. Written as DNA, the CDR3 is TGTGCCAGCTCACCACCCTGGGTGACAGGGACCCACTTGGGGGGCTACACCTTC. The V gene is TRBV18, the J gene TRBJ1-2; 7 bases match TRBD1. The CDR3 length is 18 residues. The ends lost 0 bases at V and 8 bases at J; junction bases unmatched: 18. Germline CDR1 reads KGHSH; CDR2 reads LQKENI.

The chain carries TRBV10-3 and TRBJ2-1; TRBD1 matches at 8 bases. Looked up from germline, CDR1 is ENHRY and CDR2 is SYGVKD. CDR3 size: 16 residues. Unmatched junction bases numbered 14, after V lost 10 bases and J lost 3 bases. DNA for the CDR3: TGTGCCACCGCCGCCTCTGGACAGGGAATCTACAATGAGCAGTTCTTC. Protein sequence: CATAASGQGIYNEQFF.

The chain couples TRBV5-1 to TRBJ1-1; the D is unclear. CDR1 is SGHRS, CDR2 YFSETQ, per germline. This CDR3 contains 13 residues. V was shortened by 4 bases and J by 1 base, with 8 bases between the two germline ends. The CDR3 loop reads CASSAAGNTEAFF. CDR3 in DNA: TGCGCCAGCAGCGCCGCAGGGAACACTGAAGCTTTCTTT.

V is TRBV4-2 and J is TRBJ2-3, with 12 bases that match TRBD2. The CDR3 runs to 15 residues. In germline, CDR1 is LGHNA, CDR2 YNFKEQ. J was trimmed by 4 bases and V by 1 base; bases with no gene match: 0. In DNA, the CDR3 is TGTGCCAGCAGCCAAGGACTAGCGGGAGCAGATACGCAGTATTTT. Its protein is CASSQGLAGADTQYF.